This T cell receptor beta chain was retrieved from a study of T cell responses to AZD1222 COVID-19 vaccine. As for the study in general: Doses given second, at about 4 or about 12 weeks, were pooled. Findings and caveats of the study: Most donors were white British and more were female, and clonal diversity was possibly underestimated. Close to half of all spike-specific TCRs reportedly target regions of the variants that are unmutated. Seropositivity was recorded at baseline in only six AZD1222 recipients.

This table comes from immunoSEQ multiplex PCR, and its TCRdb copy is limited to in-frame clones, with some not included. The sample consists of some 110,000 clones, 85% to 95% of them appearing once. Remarks on this clone: The target antigen is unknown.

This CDR3 comprises 16 residues. CDR1 is LNHNV, CDR2 YYDKDF, per germline (reference sequence). Between the trimmed V and J ends, which lost 1 base and 6 bases, there was a span of 15 bases. The chain combines TRBV15 with TRBJ2-2, with D possibly TRBD1 on 5 matching bases. The receptor comes from an adult in good health. Sequenced material: peripheral blood, taken on day 0 of AZD1222 vaccination. The CDR3 here is CATSRVRQGGAGELFF. The CDR3 region has the DNA TGTGCCACCAGCAGAGTTAGGCAGGGTGGGGCCGGGGAGCTGTTTTTT.